These 3 T cell receptor beta chains were sequenced from one sample in a study of response to subunit inactivated influenza vaccine. From the RT-PCR reads, TCRdb called clonotypes with MiXCR, one entry per CDR3 protein. The table records 300,000 to 350,000 distinct CDR3 sequences, approximately 23% of them present only once. The sample in question was PBMCs from blood, obtained 21 months after vaccination. These receptors originate from a man aged 45-69 years who received an inactivated influenza vaccine.

The genes are TRBV29-1 and TRBJ1-1, with D perhaps matching TRBD1 (5 bases). The CDR3 contains 14 residues. Germline loops: CDR1 SQVTM, CDR2 ANQGSEA. V lost 1 base, J lost 2 bases, and 11 bases lay in between. The DNA of the CDR3 is TGCAGCGTTGAAGGACGACAGTCAAACACTGAAGCTTTCTTT. This sequence encodes CSVEGRQSNTEAFF.

This clonotype was counted between two and nine times. The V gene is TRBV6-2 or TRBV6-3, the J gene TRBJ1-2; D is unresolved. V lost 8 bases and J lost 1, with 8 bases in between. Germline V gives CDR1 MNHEY, CDR2 SVGEGT. The CDR3 runs to 12 residues. This CDR3 is CASPGYNYGYTF. Here the CDR3 DNA reads TGTGCCAGCCCGGGTTATAACTATGGCTACACCTTC.

This clonotype turned up a few times. The CDR3 region is CSARQGERYGYTF. The CDR3, as DNA: TGCAGTGCGAGGCAGGGAGAGCGCTATGGCTACACCTTC. This chain joins TRBV20-1 and TRBJ1-2; a possible D gene is TRBD1 (5 bases). Trimming removed 6 bases at V and 4 bases at J, with 15 bases between. CDR1 and CDR2 (germline): DFQATT, SNEGSKA (reference sequence). This CDR3 is 13 amino acids long.